The 22 T cell receptor beta chains in this list originate from one sample, sequenced in a study of T-cell reconstitution after alpha-beta-depleted transplantation in children. Unique molecular identifiers were incorporated during preparation of the TCRbeta library. A single record per CDR3 protein comes from TCRdb applying MiXCR to the PCR reads. The sample includes roughly 120,000 distinct CDR3 sequences, about 21% of them seen just once. This material consisted of PBMCs, mostly from graft donor cells, taken 180 days after TCRalphabeta/CD19-depleted stem cell transplant. The receptors derive from a male patient between 2 and 15 years old who had a stem cell transplant for chronic granulomatous disease, so the T cells may come from the graft donor.

The chain is built from TRBV6-1 and TRBJ2-2; a possible D gene is TRBD1 (7 bases). Trimming removed 6 bases at V and 5 bases at J, with 19 bases between. CDR3 length: 16 residues. Germline V gene data show CDR1 as MNHNS and CDR2 as SASEGT. CDR3 DNA sequence: TGTGCCAGCAGCTCTCCCAGGGGGGCGGCAACCGGGGAGCTGTTTTTT. It codes for CASSSPRGAATGELFF.

This clonotype showed up just a few times. The J gene is TRBJ1-2, the V gene TRBV12-3 or TRBV12-4; D possibly corresponds to TRBD1 (5 bases). Trimming shortened V by 4 bases and J by 7 bases, and 19 bases separated the two germline ends. The CDR3 has 15 residues. Here the CDR3 reads CASSSRWTRGTGYTF. In DNA form, the CDR3 reads TGTGCCAGCAGTTCTCGTTGGACGCGGGGCACTGGCTACACCTTC.

V is TRBV4-3 and J is TRBJ2-5, with D perhaps given as TRBD1 or TRBD2 (5 bases each). CDR3 size: 15 residues. Trimming shortened V by 9 bases and J by 5 bases, and 22 bases separated the two germline ends. The germline gives CDR1 LGHNA, CDR2 YSLEER. CDR3 in amino acids: CASSTEVGRGETQYF. The CDR3 nucleotides are TGCGCCAGTTCTACCGAAGTGGGGCGAGGGGAGACCCAGTACTTC.

J is TRBJ2-3 and V is TRBV6-5; 7 bases agree with TRBD2. This CDR3 comprises 16 residues. J was trimmed by 0 bases and V by 6 bases; bases with no gene match: 9. Germline CDR1 MNHEY, CDR2 SVGAGI. CDR3 nucleotides: TGTGCCAGCAGACAAGGCGGGGGATCTAGCACAGATACGCAGTATTTT. This translates into CASRQGGGSSTDTQYF.

The chain joins TRBV5-1 to TRBJ1-2; perhaps TRBD1 as D (5 bases). V lost 0 bases, J lost 3 bases, and 18 bases lay in between. The CDR3 is 17 residues long. CDR1 and CDR2 (germline): SGHRS, YFSETQ. CDR3 in amino acids: CASSLESWQGYDYGYTF. DNA of the CDR3: TGCGCCAGCAGCTTGGAGTCGTGGCAGGGTTACGACTATGGCTACACCTTC.

There are a few counts of this clonotype. V gene TRBV12-3 or TRBV12-4 combines with J gene TRBJ2-3, with 7 positions matching TRBD2. Germline trimming cut 0 bases from V and 6 bases from J; bases unmatched to any gene: 9. The CDR3 is 16 residues long. DNA for the CDR3: TGTGCCAGCAGTTTAGCGGCGGGAGCCCCGCGGGATACGCAGTATTTT. Translated: CASSLAAGAPRDTQYF.

This clonotype has more than one count but fewer than ten. The V call is TRBV7-2, the J call TRBJ2-5; 7 positions agree with TRBD2. J was trimmed by 7 bases and V by 4 bases; bases with no gene match: 6. This CDR3 contains 13 residues. In germline, CDR1 is SGHTA, CDR2 FQGNSA. The CDR3 here is CASSSSGTRTQYF. CDR3 DNA sequence: TGTGCCAGCAGCTCTAGCGGCACTCGGACCCAGTACTTC.

The rearrangement links TRBV12-3 or TRBV12-4 to TRBJ2-5; 10 bases align to TRBD2. V shed 5 bases and J 4 bases; nucleotides not matched to a gene: 10. The CDR3 has 16 amino acids. The CDR3 loop reads CASSPRTSGGGETQYF. CDR3 nucleotides: TGTGCCAGCAGTCCCAGGACTAGCGGAGGGGGAGAGACCCAGTACTTC.

Many counts were recorded for this clonotype. This chain uses TRBV20-1 with TRBJ2-5; TRBD2 agrees at 10 bases. J was trimmed by 5 bases and V by 7 bases; bases with no gene match: 7. This CDR3 is built from 13 residues. Germline assignment: CDR1 DFQATT and CDR2 SNEGSKA (reference sequence). The CDR3 loop is CSVGTSVKETQYF. In DNA, the CDR3 is TGCAGTGTTGGGACTAGCGTTAAGGAGACCCAGTACTTC.

This clonotype was found a few times. The rearrangement uses TRBV4-2 and TRBJ2-7; 13 positions match TRBD2. V lost 3 bases, J lost 1 base, and 6 bases stayed unmatched. The length of the CDR3 is 17 residues. From germline, CDR1 is LGHNA and CDR2 YNFKEQ. The DNA for the CDR3 is TGTGCCAGCAGCCAGGGGCCGGGACTAGCGGGGTCCTACGAGCAGTACTTC. This translates into CASSQGPGLAGSYEQYF.

CDR3 sequence reads: CASSLGGEQFF. As DNA, the CDR3 is TGTGCCAGCAGCTTAGGTGGAGAGCAGTTCTTC. The chain uses TRBV7-6 and TRBJ2-1; the D is unclear. The germline V gene encodes CDR1 SGHVS and CDR2 FNYEAQ. CDR3 length: 11 residues. The V end was cut by 1 base, the J end by 10 bases, with 5 bases between.

The gene calls are TRBV9 and TRBJ1-2, with no clear D. V shed 0 bases and J shed 6 bases, with 15 bases lying between them. Germline CDR1 SGDLS, CDR2 YYNGEE. This CDR3 comprises 15 residues. In DNA form, the CDR3 reads TGTGCCAGCAGCGTAGGAGGTAGTTCCAGCGATGGCTACACCTTC. Amino acid sequence: CASSVGGSSSDGYTF.

This rearrangement joins TRBV20-1 to TRBJ2-7; 7 bases agree with TRBD1. J lost 2 bases, V lost 5 bases, and 6 bases had no gene match. CDR3 length: 13 amino acids. Germline V gene sequence: CDR1 DFQATT, CDR2 SNEGSKA (reference sequence). The CDR3 sequence is CSARRDRTYEQYF. In DNA form, the CDR3 reads TGCAGTGCTCGCCGGGACAGAACCTACGAGCAGTACTTC.

In this sample, this clonotype turned up a few times. The chain uses TRBV27 and TRBJ2-3; possibly TRBD1 for D (5 bases). CDR3 length: 15 amino acids. V lost 6 bases to trimming and J lost 5 bases, with 18 bases between them. CDR1 and CDR2 from the germline V gene are MNHEY and SMNVEV (reference sequence). This CDR3 is CASSFLGRARDTQYF. In nucleotides, the CDR3 is TGTGCCAGCAGCTTCTTGGGCAGGGCAAGAGATACGCAGTATTTT.

This clonotype was counted many times. The gene calls are TRBV4-2 and TRBJ2-1; 12 bases match TRBD2. The J segment lost 8 bases and the V segment lost 9 bases, leaving 5 bases of the junction unmatched. Germline CDR1 reads LGHNA; CDR2 reads YNFKEQ. There are 13 residues in the CDR3. This CDR3 is CASRLAGAHEQFF. Written as DNA, the CDR3 is TGTGCCAGTCGACTAGCGGGAGCCCATGAGCAGTTCTTC.

The V gene is TRBV18, the J gene TRBJ2-7; no firm D call. Germline loops: CDR1 KGHSH, CDR2 LQKENI. This CDR3 has 13 residues. Deletions cut 2 bases from V and 5 bases from J, with 10 bases between. Here the CDR3 reads CASSPSDPHEQYF. CDR3 nucleotide sequence: TGTGCCAGCTCACCATCGGACCCTCACGAGCAGTACTTC.

A few counts support this clonotype. This chain joins TRBV20-1 and TRBJ2-5, with D unresolved. V was cut by 3 bases and J by 5 bases, with 10 bases left in between. CDR1 and CDR2 from the germline V gene are DFQATT and SNEGSKA (reference sequence). CDR3 length: 12 amino acids. CDR3 sequence (DNA): TGCAGTGCTAGCACGACTGTCGAGACCCAGTACTTC. Encoded protein: CSASTTVETQYF.

The sample holds a few counts of this clonotype. The chain couples TRBV6-5 to TRBJ1-6; perhaps TRBD1 as D (5 bases). Germline V lookup: CDR1 MNHEY, CDR2 SVGAGI. With 0 bases removed from V and 6 bases from J, the gap between germline ends came to 12 bases. The CDR3 covers 16 residues. CDR3 loop: CASSYSSRQGNSPLHF. The CDR3 DNA is TGTGCCAGCAGTTACTCGTCCCGGCAGGGTAATTCACCCCTCCACTTT.

This clonotype turned up a few times. The chain joins TRBV7-9 to TRBJ2-7; D not certain. CDR1 and CDR2 from the germline V gene are SEHNR and FQNEAQ (reference sequence). This CDR3 spans 15 amino acids. V lost 5 bases and J lost 2, with 16 bases in between. In DNA form, the CDR3 reads TGTGCCAGCAGCCCTACTTCACTTGGGACCTACGAGCAGTACTTC. This codes for CASSPTSLGTYEQYF.

V usage is TRBV24-1 and J usage is TRBJ1-4; TRBD1 aligns across 7 bases. V lost 12 bases, J lost 3 bases, and 12 bases stayed unmatched. Germline V gives CDR1 KGHDR, CDR2 SFDVKD. This CDR3 spans 15 amino acids. CDR3 bases: TGTGCCGCAAACACCGGGGGACAGCCTAATGAAAAACTGTTTTTT. It codes for CAANTGGQPNEKLFF.

The chain recombines TRBV7-2 with TRBJ1-2, with a tentative D call TRBD1 (6 bases). This CDR3 has 17 amino acids. The ends were cut back, 5 bases at V and 2 bases at J, with 21 bases in the middle. Germline lookup yields CDR1 SGHTA and CDR2 FQGNSA. In DNA, the CDR3 is TGTGCCAGCAGCACGGGGTGGGGGGCCCGTAGAAACTATGGCTACACCTTC. This encodes CASSTGWGARRNYGYTF.

In its sample, this clonotype was seen a few times. V gene TRBV5-1 combines with J gene TRBJ2-5; D unresolved. V shed 5 bases and J shed 5 bases, with 16 bases lying between them. The CDR3 totals 14 residues. Germline V gives CDR1 SGHRS, CDR2 YFSETQ. Here the CDR3 DNA reads TGCGCCAGCAGTAAAGGGTCAAGTGAGGAGACCCAGTACTTC. Translation gives CASSKGSSEETQYF.